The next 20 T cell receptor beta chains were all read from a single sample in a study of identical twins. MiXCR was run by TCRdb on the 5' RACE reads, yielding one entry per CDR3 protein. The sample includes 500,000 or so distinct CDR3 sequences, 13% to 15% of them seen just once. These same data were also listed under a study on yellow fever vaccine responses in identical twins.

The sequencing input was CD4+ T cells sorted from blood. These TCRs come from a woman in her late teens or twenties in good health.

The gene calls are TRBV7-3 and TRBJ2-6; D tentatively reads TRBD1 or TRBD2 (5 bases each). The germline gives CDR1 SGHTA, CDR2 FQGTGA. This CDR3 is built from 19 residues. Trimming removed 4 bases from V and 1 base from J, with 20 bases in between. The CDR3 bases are TGTGCCAGCAGCTCAGGACCGGGACGCCTGAGTTCTGGGGCCAACGTCCTGACTTTC. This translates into CASSSGPGRLSSGANVLTF.

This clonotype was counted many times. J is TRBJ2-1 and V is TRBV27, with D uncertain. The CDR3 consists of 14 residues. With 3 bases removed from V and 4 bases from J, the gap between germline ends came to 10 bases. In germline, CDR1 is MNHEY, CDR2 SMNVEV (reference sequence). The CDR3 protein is CASSFVTEYNEQFF. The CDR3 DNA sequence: TGTGCCAGCAGTTTCGTGACTGAATACAATGAGCAGTTCTTC.

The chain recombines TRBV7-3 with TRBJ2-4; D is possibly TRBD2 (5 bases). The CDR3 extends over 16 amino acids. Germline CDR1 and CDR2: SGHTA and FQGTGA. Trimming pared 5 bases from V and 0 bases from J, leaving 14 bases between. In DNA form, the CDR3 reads TGTGCCAGCAGCCCGAGCGGAACCTCAGCCAAAAACATTCAGTACTTC. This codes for CASSPSGTSAKNIQYF.

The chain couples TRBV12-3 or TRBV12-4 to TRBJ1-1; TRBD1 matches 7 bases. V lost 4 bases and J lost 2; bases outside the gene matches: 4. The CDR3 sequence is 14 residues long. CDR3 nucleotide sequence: TGTGCCAGCAGTTGGGACAGAAGAAACACTGAAGCTTTCTTT. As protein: CASSWDRRNTEAFF.

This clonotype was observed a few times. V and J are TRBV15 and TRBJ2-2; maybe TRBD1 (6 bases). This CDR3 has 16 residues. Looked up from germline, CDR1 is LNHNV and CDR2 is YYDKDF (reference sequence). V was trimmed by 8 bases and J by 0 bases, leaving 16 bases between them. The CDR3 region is CATGSGQFANTGELFF. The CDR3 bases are TGTGCCACCGGAAGCGGACAGTTCGCGAACACCGGGGAGCTGTTTTTT.

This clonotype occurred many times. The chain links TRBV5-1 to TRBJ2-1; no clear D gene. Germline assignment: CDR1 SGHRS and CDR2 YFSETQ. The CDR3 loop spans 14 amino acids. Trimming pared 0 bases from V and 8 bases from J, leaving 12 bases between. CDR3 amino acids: CASSLGPYRYEQFF. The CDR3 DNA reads TGCGCCAGCAGCTTGGGGCCCTACCGTTATGAGCAGTTCTTC.

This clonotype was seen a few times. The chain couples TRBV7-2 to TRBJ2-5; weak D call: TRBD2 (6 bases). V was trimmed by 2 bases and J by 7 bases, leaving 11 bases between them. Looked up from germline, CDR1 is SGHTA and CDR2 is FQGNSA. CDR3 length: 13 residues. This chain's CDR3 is CASSLFGGMTQYF. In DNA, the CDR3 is TGTGCCAGCAGCTTATTTGGGGGGATGACCCAGTACTTC.

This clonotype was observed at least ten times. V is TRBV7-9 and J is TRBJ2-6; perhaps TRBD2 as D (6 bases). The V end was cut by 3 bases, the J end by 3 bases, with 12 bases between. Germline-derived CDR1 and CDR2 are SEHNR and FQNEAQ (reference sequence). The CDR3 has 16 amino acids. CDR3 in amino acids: CASSFLVSGGANVLTF. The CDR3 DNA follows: TGTGCCAGCAGCTTCCTTGTTAGCGGTGGGGCCAACGTCCTGACTTTC.

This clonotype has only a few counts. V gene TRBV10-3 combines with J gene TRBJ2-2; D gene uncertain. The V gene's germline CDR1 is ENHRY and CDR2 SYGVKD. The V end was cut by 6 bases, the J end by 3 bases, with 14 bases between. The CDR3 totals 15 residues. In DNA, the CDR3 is TGTGCCATCAGCCAGGCTCCGCTCGACACCGGGGAGCTGTTTTTT. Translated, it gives CAISQAPLDTGELFF.

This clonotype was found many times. The CDR3 sequence is CASSPESGRRSNEQFF. DNA of the CDR3: TGTGCCAGCAGCCCAGAAAGCGGGAGAAGGAGCAATGAGCAGTTCTTC. This chain uses TRBV5-6 with TRBJ2-1; 8 bases fit TRBD2. The CDR3 loop spans 16 amino acids. Germline CDR1 is SGHDT and CDR2 is YYEEEE. Trimming cost V 4 bases and J 6 bases; bases outside gene matches: 12.

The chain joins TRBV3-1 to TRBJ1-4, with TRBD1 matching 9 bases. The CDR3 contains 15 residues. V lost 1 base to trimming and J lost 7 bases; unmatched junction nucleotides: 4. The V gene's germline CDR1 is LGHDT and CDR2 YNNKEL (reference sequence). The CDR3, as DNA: TGTGCCAGCAGCCAAGGACAGGGGGGATCTGAAAAACTGTTTTTT. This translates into CASSQGQGGSEKLFF.

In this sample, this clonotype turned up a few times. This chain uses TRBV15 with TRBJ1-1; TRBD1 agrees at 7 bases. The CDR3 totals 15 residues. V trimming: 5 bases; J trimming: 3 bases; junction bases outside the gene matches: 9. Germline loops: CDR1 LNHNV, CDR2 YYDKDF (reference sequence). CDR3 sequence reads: CATSWPGRGDTEAFF. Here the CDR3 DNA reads TGTGCCACCAGCTGGCCGGGCAGGGGGGACACTGAAGCTTTCTTT.

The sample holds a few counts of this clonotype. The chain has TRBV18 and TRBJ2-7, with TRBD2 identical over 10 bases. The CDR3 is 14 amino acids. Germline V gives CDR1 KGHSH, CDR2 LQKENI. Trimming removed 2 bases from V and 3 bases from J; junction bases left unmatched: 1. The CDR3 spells CASSPSSGSYEQYF. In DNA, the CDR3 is TGTGCCAGCTCACCATCTAGCGGGAGCTACGAGCAGTACTTC.

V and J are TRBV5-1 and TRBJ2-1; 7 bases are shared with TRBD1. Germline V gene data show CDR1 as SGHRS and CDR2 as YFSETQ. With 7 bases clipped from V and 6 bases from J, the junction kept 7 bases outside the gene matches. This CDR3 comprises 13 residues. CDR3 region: CASARQGGNEQFF. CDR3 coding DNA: TGCGCCAGCGCGAGACAGGGCGGCAATGAGCAGTTCTTC.

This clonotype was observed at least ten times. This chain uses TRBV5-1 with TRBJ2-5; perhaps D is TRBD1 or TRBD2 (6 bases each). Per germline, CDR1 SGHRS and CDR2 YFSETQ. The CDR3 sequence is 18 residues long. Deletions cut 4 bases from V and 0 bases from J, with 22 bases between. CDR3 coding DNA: TGCGCCAGCAGCCCTTGGTGGGGGGCGGCAGGCAACCAAGAGACCCAGTACTTC. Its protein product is CASSPWWGAAGNQETQYF.

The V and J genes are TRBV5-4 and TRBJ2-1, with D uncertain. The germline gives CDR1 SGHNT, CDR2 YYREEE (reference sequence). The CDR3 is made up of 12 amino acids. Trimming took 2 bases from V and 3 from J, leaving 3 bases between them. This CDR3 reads CASSFNYNEQFF. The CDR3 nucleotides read TGTGCCAGCAGCTTTAACTACAATGAGCAGTTCTTC.

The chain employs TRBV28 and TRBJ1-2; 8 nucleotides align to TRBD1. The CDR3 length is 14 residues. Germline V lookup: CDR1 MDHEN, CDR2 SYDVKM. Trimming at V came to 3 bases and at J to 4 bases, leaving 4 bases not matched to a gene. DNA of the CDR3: TGTGCCAGCAGTTTCAGGGGGCGCGGCTATGGCTACACCTTC. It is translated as CASSFRGRGYGYTF.

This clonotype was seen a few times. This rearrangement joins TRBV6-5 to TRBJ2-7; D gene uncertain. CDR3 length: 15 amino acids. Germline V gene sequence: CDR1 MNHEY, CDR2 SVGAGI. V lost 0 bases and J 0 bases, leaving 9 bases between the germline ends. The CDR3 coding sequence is TGTGCCAGCAGTTACTCGCAGAGGAGCTCCTACGAGCAGTACTTC. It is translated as CASSYSQRSSYEQYF.

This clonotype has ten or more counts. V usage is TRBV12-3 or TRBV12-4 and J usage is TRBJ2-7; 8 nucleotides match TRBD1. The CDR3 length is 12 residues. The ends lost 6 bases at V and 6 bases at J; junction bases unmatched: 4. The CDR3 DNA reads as TGTGCCAGCAGAACAGGGGGTAGCGAGCAGTACTTC. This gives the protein CASRTGGSEQYF.

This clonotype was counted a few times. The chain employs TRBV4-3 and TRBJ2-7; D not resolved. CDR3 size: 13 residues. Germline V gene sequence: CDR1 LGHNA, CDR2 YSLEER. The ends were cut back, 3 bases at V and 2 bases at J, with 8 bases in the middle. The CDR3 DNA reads TGCGCCAGCAGCCAGGCCGTGGCCTACGAGCAGTACTTC. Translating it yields CASSQAVAYEQYF.